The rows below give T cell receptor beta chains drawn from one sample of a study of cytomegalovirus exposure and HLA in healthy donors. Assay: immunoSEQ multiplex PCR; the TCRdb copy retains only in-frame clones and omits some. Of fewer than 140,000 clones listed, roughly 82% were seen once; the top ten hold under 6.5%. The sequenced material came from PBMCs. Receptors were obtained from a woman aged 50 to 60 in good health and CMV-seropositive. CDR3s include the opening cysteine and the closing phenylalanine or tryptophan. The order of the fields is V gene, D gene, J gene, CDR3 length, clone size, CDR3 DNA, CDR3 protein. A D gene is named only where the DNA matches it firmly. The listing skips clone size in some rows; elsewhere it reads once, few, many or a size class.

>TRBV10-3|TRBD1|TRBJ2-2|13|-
TGTGCCACCCGAGACAGGGACACCGGGGAGCTGTTTTTT
CATRDRDTGELFF
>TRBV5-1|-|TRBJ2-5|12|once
TGCGCCAGCAGCGCAAGGGGTGAGACCCAGTACTTC
CASSARGETQYF
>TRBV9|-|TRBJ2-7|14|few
TGTGCCAGCAGCGTGGGGCAGGAAAGTTACGAGCAGTACTTC
CASSVGQESYEQYF
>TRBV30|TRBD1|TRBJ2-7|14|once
TGTGCCTGCACAGGCGGACAGGGTTTCTACGAGCAGTACTTC
CACTGGQGFYEQYF
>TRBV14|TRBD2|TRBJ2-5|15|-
TGTGCCAGCAGCCGGGCGGGGGGGCATTTGGAGACCCAGTACTTC
CASSRAGGHLETQYF
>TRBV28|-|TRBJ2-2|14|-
TGTGCCAGCAGTCAGGGGGGGAACACCGGGGAGCTGTTTTTT
CASSQGGNTGELFF
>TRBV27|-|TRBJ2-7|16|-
TGTGCCAGCAGTTCCCCCGGGGGAACGGGGTCCTACGAGCAGTACTTC
CASSSPGGTGSYEQYF
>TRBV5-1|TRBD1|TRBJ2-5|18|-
TGCGCCAGCAGCTTGGCCCGGGACAGTCTTAAGCACCAAGAGACCCAGTACTTC
CASSLARDSLKHQETQYF
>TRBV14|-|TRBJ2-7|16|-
TGTGCCAGCAGCCAAGACAGGGCCGGGCTTGCCTACGAGCAGTACTTC
CASSQDRAGLAYEQYF
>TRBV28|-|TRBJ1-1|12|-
TGTGCCAGCTATAACGGTGCCACTGAAGCTTTCTTT
CASYNGATEAFF
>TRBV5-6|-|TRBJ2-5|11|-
TGTGCCAGCAGCAGGCGGTCGGCCCAGTACTTC
CASSRRSAQYF
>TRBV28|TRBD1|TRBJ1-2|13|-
TGTGCCAGCAGCAAGACAGGGGCTCGAGGCTACACCTTC
CASSKTGARGYTF
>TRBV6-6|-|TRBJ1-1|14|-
TGTGCCAGCAGTTACTCAACAGGTCCCCCTGAAGCTTTCTTT
CASSYSTGPPEAFF
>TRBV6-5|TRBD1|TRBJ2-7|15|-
TGTGCCAGCAGCCGGACAGGGTCAGGCTCCTACGAGCAGTACTTC
CASSRTGSGSYEQYF
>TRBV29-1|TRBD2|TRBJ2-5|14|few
TGCAGCGCGAGACTAGCGGGGGGGCCAGAGACCCAGTACTTC
CSARLAGGPETQYF
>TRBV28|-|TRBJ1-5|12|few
TGTGCCAGCAGCCTACCGGGGCAGCCCCAGCATTTT
CASSLPGQPQHF
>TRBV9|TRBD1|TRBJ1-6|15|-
TGTGCCAGCAGCGTTAGGACAGGGGGAGATTCACCCCTCCACTTT
CASSVRTGGDSPLHF
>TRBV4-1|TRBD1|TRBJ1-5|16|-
TGCGCCAGCAGCCAAGAAGGGACAGGGGCGGAACAGCCCCAGCATTTT
CASSQEGTGAEQPQHF
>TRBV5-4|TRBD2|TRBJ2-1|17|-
TGTGCCAGCAGCTTTGTGACTAGCGGGGCCGGCTCGGGAGAGCAGTTCTTC
CASSFVTSGAGSGEQFF
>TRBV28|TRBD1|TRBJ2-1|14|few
TGTGCCAGCAGTCCCAGGACAGGGTCCAATGAGCAGTTCTTC
CASSPRTGSNEQFF
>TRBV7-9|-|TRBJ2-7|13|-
TGTTCCAGCAGCCACGGACAGTCCTACGAGCAGTACTTC
CSSSHGQSYEQYF
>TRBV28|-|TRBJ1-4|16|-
TGTGCCAGCAGTTTACCGGGGGCGGGGGCAGGGGAAAAACTGTTTTTT
CASSLPGAGAGEKLFF
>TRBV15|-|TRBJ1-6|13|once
TGTGCCACCAGCAGAGGCGAGGGATCACCCCTCCACTTT
CATSRGEGSPLHF